These 15 T cell receptor beta chains were all obtained from the same sample, sequenced in a study of chemoradiotherapy in HPV16-positive cancers. The data were produced by immunoSEQ multiplex PCR, yet TCRdb's version contains in-frame clones alone and is incomplete. The sample carries about 6,400 clones, approximately 80% recorded once. The starting material was tumor tissue, obtained from a patient who underwent chemoradiotherapy. These receptors originate from a human donor with HPV-associated anogenital cancer.

This chain joins TRBV28 and TRBJ1-1; 7 bases line up with TRBD1. CDR3 size: 12 residues. Germline loops: CDR1 MDHEN, CDR2 SYDVKM. Germline trimming cut 5 bases from V and 9 bases from J; bases unmatched to any gene: 6. The CDR3 region is CASSPVTGKAFF. As DNA, the CDR3 is TGTGCCAGCAGTCCCGTGACAGGGAAAGCTTTCTTT.

The CDR3 sequence: CASSSLTGNTEAFF. The CDR3 DNA reads as TGTGCCAGCAGCTCTCTAACGGGGAACACTGAAGCTTTCTTT. The J gene is TRBJ1-1, the V gene TRBV7-8; unclear D gene. Looked up from germline, CDR1 is SGHVS and CDR2 is FQNEAQ. The length of the CDR3 is 14 residues. Trimming removed 4 bases at V and 1 base at J, with 10 bases between.

This clone was seen just once. The chain uses TRBV9 and TRBJ2-2, with D uncertain. V lost 0 bases, J lost 5 bases, and 2 bases lay in between. The CDR3 spans 12 residues. The germline V gene has CDR1 SGDLS and CDR2 YYNGEE. The CDR3 spells CASSVATGELFF. The DNA of the CDR3 is TGTGCCAGCAGCGTAGCTACCGGGGAGCTGTTTTTT.

The table lists this clone with a few counts. The chain uses TRBV30 and TRBJ1-2; D remains unclear. Trimming took 3 bases from V and 13 from J, leaving 18 bases between them. This CDR3 has 12 amino acids. CDR1 and CDR2 from the germline V gene are GTSNPN and SVGIG (reference sequence). CDR3 DNA: TGTGCCTGGAGCCTTATGGAGGCCCGCGCCACCTTC. Translated, it gives CAWSLMEARATF.

In nucleotides, the CDR3 is TGTGCCAGCAGCTTAGACGGGGGGGCCGCCGGGGAGCTGTTTTTT. Encoded protein: CASSLDGGAAGELFF. The rearrangement joins TRBV7-9 to TRBJ2-2; 8 bases map to TRBD2. Looked up from germline, CDR1 is SEHNR and CDR2 is FQNEAQ (reference sequence). This CDR3 is 15 amino acids long. Germline trimming cut 1 base from V and 6 bases from J; bases unmatched to any gene: 4.

CDR3 in DNA: TGTGCCAGCGATAAGCGGGGGACTCAAGAGACCCAGTACTTC. Encoded protein: CASDKRGTQETQYF. The rearrangement uses TRBV2 and TRBJ2-5; TRBD2 matches 8 bases. CDR3 size: 14 residues. Germline values: CDR1 SNHLY, CDR2 FYNNEI. V shed 8 bases and J 2 bases; nucleotides not matched to a gene: 7.

The rearrangement links TRBV4-3 to TRBJ1-1; no definite D call. Germline CDR1 LGHNA, CDR2 YSLEER. V was shortened by 3 bases and J by 4 bases, with 15 bases between the two germline ends. This CDR3 is built from 15 residues. CDR3: CASSHNPSRPTEAFF. The CDR3 coding sequence is TGCGCCAGCAGCCATAATCCTTCCCGGCCCACTGAAGCTTTCTTT.

The rearrangement links TRBV5-1 to TRBJ2-5, with D possibly TRBD2 on 5 matching bases. CDR3 size: 15 residues. Trimming stripped 0 bases from V and 2 bases from J, with 11 bases between. Germline CDR1 is SGHRS and CDR2 is YFSETQ. CDR3 bases: TGCGCCAGCAGCTTGGGAGGGAACACTCAAGAGACCCAGTACTTC. Translated, it gives CASSLGGNTQETQYF.

The sample holds a few counts of this clone. The chain couples TRBV4-3 to TRBJ2-3, with a possible D match to TRBD2 (5 bases). V lost 0 bases and J lost 6, with 13 bases in between. The length of the CDR3 is 15 residues. Germline loops: CDR1 LGHNA, CDR2 YSLEER. The DNA of the CDR3 is TGCGCCAGCAGCCAAGATTCTCCTAGCATGGATACGCAGTATTTT. Residues: CASSQDSPSMDTQYF.

By share, this clone ranks as medium-sized. Sequence at one end of the junction differs from germline and may be a read error. The rearrangement links TRBV7-3 to TRBJ1-6; no firm D call. Germline V gene lookup returns CDR1 SGHTA and CDR2 FQGTGA. The CDR3 is 15 residues long. The DNA of the CDR3 is TGTGCCAGCAGCTTAGATGGTTCCTTTAATTCACCCCTCCACTTT. Encoded protein: CASSLDGSFNSPLHF.

The chain is built from TRBV11-2 and TRBJ2-5, with D unclear. The V and J ends lost 4 bases and 5 bases respectively, with 8 bases between them. CDR1 is SGHAT, CDR2 FQNNGV, per germline. This CDR3 region has 12 residues. This CDR3 is CASSSGRETQYF. As DNA, the CDR3 is TGTGCCAGCAGCTCCGGGCGGGAGACCCAGTACTTC.

The CDR3 spells CASSLSSGTISYEQYF. DNA of the CDR3: TGCGCCAGCAGCTTGTCCTCAGGGACTATCTCCTACGAGCAGTACTTC. V is TRBV5-1 and J is TRBJ2-7; 7 nucleotides agree with TRBD2. This CDR3 has 16 amino acids. J lost 0 bases, V lost 1 base, and 7 bases had no gene match. Germline CDR1 SGHRS, CDR2 YFSETQ.

V gene TRBV28 combines with J gene TRBJ1-2, with 9 bases matching TRBD1. With 8 bases clipped from V and 6 bases from J, the junction kept 13 bases outside the gene matches. Looked up from germline, CDR1 is MDHEN and CDR2 is SYDVKM. The CDR3 runs to 15 residues. CDR3 bases: TGTGCCAGCTGGGTGCTTAGACAGGGGGGGAATGGCTACACCTTC. Its protein product is CASWVLRQGGNGYTF.

This chain joins TRBV28 and TRBJ1-1; TRBD1 is a possible D gene (5 bases). Trimming cost V 3 bases and J 7 bases, with 21 bases left between them. Germline CDR1 is MDHEN and CDR2 is SYDVKM. CDR3 length equals 16 residues. The chain's CDR3 is CASSFGGRVMGLEAFF. DNA of the CDR3: TGTGCCAGCAGTTTCGGTGGCAGGGTGATGGGCCTTGAAGCTTTCTTT.

This clone was seen more than once but under ten times. The V and J genes are TRBV19 and TRBJ2-6, with D hard to call. The germline V and J ends were trimmed by 3 bases and 0 bases, with 3 bases remaining between them. CDR1 and CDR2 (germline): LNHDA, SQIVND (reference sequence). The CDR3 is 14 amino acids. In DNA, the CDR3 is TGTGCCAGTAGTATTCTCTCTGGGGCCAACGTCCTGACTTTC. Translating gives CASSILSGANVLTF. Drawing the rest from reference TRBV19 and TRBJ2-6, the complete variable domain is DGGITQSPKYLFRKEGQNVTLSCEQNLNHDAMYWYRQDPGQGLRLIYYSQIVNDFQKGDIAEGYSVSREKKESFPLTVTSAQKNPTAFYLCASSILSGANVLTFGAGSRLTVL.